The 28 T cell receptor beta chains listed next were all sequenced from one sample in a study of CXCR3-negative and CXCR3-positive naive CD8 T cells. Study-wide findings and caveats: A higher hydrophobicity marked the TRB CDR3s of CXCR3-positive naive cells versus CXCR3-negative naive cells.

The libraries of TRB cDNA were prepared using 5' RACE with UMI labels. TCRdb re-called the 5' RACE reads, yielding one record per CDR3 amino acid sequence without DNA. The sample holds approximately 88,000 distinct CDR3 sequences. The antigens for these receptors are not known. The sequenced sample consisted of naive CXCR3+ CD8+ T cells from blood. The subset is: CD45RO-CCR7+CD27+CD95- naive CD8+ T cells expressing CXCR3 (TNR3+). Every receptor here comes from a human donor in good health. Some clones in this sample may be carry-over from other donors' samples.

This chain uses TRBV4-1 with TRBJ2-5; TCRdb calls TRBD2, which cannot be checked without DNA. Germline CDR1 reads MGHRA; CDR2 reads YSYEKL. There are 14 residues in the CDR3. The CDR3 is CASSIAGLSETQYF.

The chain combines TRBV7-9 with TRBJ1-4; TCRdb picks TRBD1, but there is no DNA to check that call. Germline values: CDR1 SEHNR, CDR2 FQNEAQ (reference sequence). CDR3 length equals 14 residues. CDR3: CASSAAGQTEKLFF.

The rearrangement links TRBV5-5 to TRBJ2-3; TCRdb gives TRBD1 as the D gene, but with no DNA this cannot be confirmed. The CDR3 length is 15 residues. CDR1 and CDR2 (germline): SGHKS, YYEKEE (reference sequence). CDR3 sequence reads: CASSFTGSSTDTQYF.

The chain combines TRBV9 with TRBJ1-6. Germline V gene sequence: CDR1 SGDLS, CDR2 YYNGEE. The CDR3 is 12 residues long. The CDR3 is CASREGNSPLHF.

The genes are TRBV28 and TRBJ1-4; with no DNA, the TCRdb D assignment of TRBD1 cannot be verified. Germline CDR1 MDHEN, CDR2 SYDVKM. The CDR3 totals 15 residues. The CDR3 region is CASSSAGDREGKLFF.

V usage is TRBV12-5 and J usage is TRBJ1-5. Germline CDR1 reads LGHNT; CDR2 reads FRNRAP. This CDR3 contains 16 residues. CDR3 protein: CASGLLTRAPTQPQHF.

This CDR3 reads CASSLWGAGGNNEQFF. The V call is TRBV7-6, the J call TRBJ2-1; the TRBD2 assignment by TCRdb is unverifiable without DNA. This CDR3 region has 16 residues. Germline V gene lookup returns CDR1 SGHVS and CDR2 FNYEAQ.

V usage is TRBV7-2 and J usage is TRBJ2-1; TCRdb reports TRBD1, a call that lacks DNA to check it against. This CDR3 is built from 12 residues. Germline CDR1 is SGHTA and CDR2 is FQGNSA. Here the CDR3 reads CASSPGGFEQFF.

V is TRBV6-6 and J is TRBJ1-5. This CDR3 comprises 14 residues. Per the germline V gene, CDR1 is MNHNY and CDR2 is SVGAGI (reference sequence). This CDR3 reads CASSPPPGGQPQHF.

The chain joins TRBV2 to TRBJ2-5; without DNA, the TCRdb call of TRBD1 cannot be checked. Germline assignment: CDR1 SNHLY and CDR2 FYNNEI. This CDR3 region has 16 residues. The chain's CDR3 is CASSDMGRGEQGTQYF.

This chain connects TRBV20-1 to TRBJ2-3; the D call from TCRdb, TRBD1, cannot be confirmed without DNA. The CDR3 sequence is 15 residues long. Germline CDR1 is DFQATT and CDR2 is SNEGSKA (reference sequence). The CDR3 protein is CSHTVRDRATDTQYF.

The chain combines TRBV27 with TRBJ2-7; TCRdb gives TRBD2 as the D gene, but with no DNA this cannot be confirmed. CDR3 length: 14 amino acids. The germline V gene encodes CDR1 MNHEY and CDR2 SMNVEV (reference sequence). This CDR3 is CASSFGGANYEQYF.

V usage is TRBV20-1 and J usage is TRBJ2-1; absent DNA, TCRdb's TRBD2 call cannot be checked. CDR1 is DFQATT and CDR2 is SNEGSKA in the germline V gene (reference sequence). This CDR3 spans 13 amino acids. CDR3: CSAYGLAHDEQFF.

The CDR3 here is CSTAGQGGGGQPQHF. The chain has TRBV29-1 and TRBJ1-5; TCRdb gives TRBD1 as the D gene, but with no DNA this cannot be confirmed. CDR1 is SQVTM and CDR2 is ANQGSEA in the germline V gene. The CDR3 contains 15 residues.

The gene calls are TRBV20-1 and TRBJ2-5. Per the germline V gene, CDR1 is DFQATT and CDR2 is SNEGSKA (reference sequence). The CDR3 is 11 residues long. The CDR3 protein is CSALGLGTQYF.

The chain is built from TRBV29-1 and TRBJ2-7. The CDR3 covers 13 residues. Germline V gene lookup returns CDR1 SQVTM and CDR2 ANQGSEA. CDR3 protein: CSVGRDSSYEQYF.

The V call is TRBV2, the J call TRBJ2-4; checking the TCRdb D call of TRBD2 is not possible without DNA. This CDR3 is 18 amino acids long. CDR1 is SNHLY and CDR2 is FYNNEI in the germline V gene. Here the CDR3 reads CASSDLGLAGIGATIQYF.

The CDR3 here is CASSYWAGGRYEQYF. The rearrangement uses TRBV6-2 or TRBV6-3 and TRBJ2-7; TCRdb designates TRBD2, a call that cannot be tested without DNA. Germline CDR1 reads MNHEY; CDR2 reads SVGEGT. CDR3 size: 15 residues.

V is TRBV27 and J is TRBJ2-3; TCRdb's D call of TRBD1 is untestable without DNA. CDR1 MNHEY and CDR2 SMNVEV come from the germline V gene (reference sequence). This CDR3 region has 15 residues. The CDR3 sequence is CASSLRGPYTDTQYF.

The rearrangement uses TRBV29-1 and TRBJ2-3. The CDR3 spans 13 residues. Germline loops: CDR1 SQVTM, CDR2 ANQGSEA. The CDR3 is CSVEYTNADTQYF.

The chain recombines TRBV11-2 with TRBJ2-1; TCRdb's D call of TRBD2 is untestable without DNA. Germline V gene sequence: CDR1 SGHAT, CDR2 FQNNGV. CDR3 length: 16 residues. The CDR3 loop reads CASSLVLAGGGDGWFF.

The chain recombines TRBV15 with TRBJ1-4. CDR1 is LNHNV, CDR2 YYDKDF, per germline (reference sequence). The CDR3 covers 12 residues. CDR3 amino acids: CATSPAGEKLFF.

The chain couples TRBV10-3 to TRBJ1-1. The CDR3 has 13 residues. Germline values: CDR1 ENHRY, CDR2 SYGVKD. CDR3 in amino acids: CAISEGQYTEAFF.

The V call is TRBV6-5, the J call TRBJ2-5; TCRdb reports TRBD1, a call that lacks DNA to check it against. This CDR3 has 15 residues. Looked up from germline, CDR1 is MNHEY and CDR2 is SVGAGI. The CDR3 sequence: CASSYEGGARETQYF.

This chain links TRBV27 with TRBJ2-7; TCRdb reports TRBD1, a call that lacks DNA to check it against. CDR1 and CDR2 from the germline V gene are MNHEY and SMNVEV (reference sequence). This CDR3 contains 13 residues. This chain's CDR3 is CASMGGEIYEQYF.

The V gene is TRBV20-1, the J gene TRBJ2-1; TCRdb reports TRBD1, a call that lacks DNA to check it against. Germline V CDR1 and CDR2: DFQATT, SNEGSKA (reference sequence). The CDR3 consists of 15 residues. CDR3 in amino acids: CSASDGDTGPNEQFF.

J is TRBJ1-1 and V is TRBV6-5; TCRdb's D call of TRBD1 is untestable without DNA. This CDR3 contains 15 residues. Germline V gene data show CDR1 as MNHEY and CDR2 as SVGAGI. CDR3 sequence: CASSYLTGADTEAFF.

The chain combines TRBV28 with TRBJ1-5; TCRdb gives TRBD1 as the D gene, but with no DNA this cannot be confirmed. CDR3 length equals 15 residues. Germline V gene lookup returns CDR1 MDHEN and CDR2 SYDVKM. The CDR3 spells CASSLRTGRPQPQHF.